One sample yielded the 18 T cell receptor beta chains listed below, sequenced in a study of T cells after yellow fever vaccination. MiXCR was run by TCRdb on the 5' RACE reads, yielding one entry per CDR3 protein. The sample lists 550,000 or so distinct CDR3 sequences, roughly 19% occurring once. The sample in question was PBMCs, obtained 15 days after the yellow fever booster vaccination. The receptors originated from a man aged 30 to 45 who received the YFV17D yellow fever vaccine.

This clonotype turned up a few times. The junction differs from germline at one of its ends, possibly a read error. V is TRBV7-8 and J is TRBJ2-3, with TRBD2 as a possible D gene (5 bases). In germline, CDR1 is SGHVS, CDR2 FQNEAQ. The CDR3 covers 16 residues. In nucleotides, the CDR3 is TGTGCCAGCAGCACCCGTGACGGAGGAAGCACATATACGCAGTATTTT. Translation gives CASSTRDGGSTYTQYF.

The table lists this clonotype with a few counts. This CDR3 reads CASSPAGGRVDTQYF. The CDR3 DNA reads TGTGCCAGCAGCCCCGCTGGGGGGAGAGTAGATACGCAGTATTTT. This rearrangement joins TRBV7-3 to TRBJ2-3, with D possibly being TRBD2 (6 bases). With 5 bases removed from V and 5 bases from J, the gap between germline ends came to 17 bases. CDR3 length: 15 residues. Germline V gene data show CDR1 as SGHTA and CDR2 as FQGTGA.

The chain uses TRBV13 and TRBJ2-7; no clear D. This CDR3 is 14 amino acids long. Germline CDR1 is PRHDT and CDR2 is FYEKMQ (reference sequence). V lost 7 bases and J lost 2, with 15 bases in between. The CDR3 sequence: CASTQGGSPYEQYF. The CDR3 nucleotides read TGTGCCAGCACCCAAGGCGGCAGCCCCTACGAGCAGTACTTC. Drawing the rest from reference TRBV13 and TRBJ2-7, the complete variable domain is AAGVIQSPRHLIKEKRETATLKCYPIPRHDTVYWYQQGPGQDPQFLISFYEKMQSDKGSIPDRFSAQQFSDYHSELNMSSLELGDSALYFCASTQGGSPYEQYFGPGTRLTVT.

This clonotype was picked up a small number of times. The genes are TRBV12-3 or TRBV12-4 and TRBJ2-3; tentatively, D is TRBD2 (6 bases). The V end was cut by 3 bases, the J end by 6 bases, with 13 bases between. CDR3 length: 14 amino acids. In DNA form, the CDR3 reads TGTGCCAGCAGTTTTAAGCCGGGAGCGGATACGCAGTATTTT. Residues: CASSFKPGADTQYF.

The rearrangement joins TRBV7-9 to TRBJ2-1, with 7 bases fitting TRBD2. CDR3 size: 17 residues. Looked up from germline, CDR1 is SEHNR and CDR2 is FQNEAQ (reference sequence). V gave up 4 bases and J gave up 0 bases; unmatched junction bases: 9. The CDR3 DNA reads TGTGCCAGCAGCTCCAGACCGCTAGCGGACTCCTACAATGAGCAGTTCTTC. As protein: CASSSRPLADSYNEQFF.

The rearrangement links TRBV4-3 to TRBJ1-1; D not certain. Germline lookup yields CDR1 LGHNA and CDR2 YSLEER. V was trimmed by 4 bases and J by 1 base, leaving 10 bases between them. The CDR3 is 14 amino acids. CDR3 sequence (DNA): TGCGCCAGCAGCCTAAGACGAAGGAACACTGAAGCTTTCTTT. Its translation: CASSLRRRNTEAFF.

The genes are TRBV10-2 and TRBJ2-7; 9 bases map to TRBD1. The trim removed 6 bases at V and 0 bases at J, leaving 6 bases unmatched. Germline loops: CDR1 WSHSY, CDR2 SAAADI. There are 15 residues in the CDR3. The DNA for the CDR3 is TGCGCCAGCAGGCTCGGGACAGGGTTCTCCTACGAGCAGTACTTC. Translating gives CASRLGTGFSYEQYF.

There are a few counts of this clonotype. The rearrangement uses TRBV20-1 and TRBJ2-7; D gene unclear. The CDR3 sequence is 13 residues long. CDR1 and CDR2 from the germline V gene are DFQATT and SNEGSKA (reference sequence). The V gene lost 8 bases and the J gene lost 3 bases, with 17 bases spanning the gap. CDR3 residues: CSSKTSDSYEQYF. In DNA form, the CDR3 reads TGCAGTTCAAAGACGAGCGATAGCTACGAGCAGTACTTC.

In this sample, this clonotype turned up a few times. This chain connects TRBV12-3 or TRBV12-4 to TRBJ2-1, with 7 bases that match TRBD2. The V gene end was trimmed by 6 bases and the J gene end by 2 bases; junction bases not matched to a gene: 19. The CDR3 totals 19 residues. DNA of the CDR3: TGTGCCAGCAGACCCCGGGAGGTTCTCGCGGGATGGACCTACAATGAGCAGTTCTTC. Translating it yields CASRPREVLAGWTYNEQFF.

The chain is built from TRBV27 and TRBJ2-3; D is possibly TRBD2 (5 bases). Germline V gene sequence: CDR1 MNHEY, CDR2 SMNVEV (reference sequence). Trimming cost V 8 bases and J 4 bases, with 22 bases left between them. The CDR3 covers 16 residues. CDR3 nucleotides: TGTGCCAGCTCCCAAACCCCCGGGATAAGGCCAGATACGCAGTATTTT. Translated, it gives CASSQTPGIRPDTQYF.

There are a few counts of this clonotype. The genes are TRBV20-1 and TRBJ2-5, with 9 positions matching TRBD2. The CDR3 contains 14 residues. V lost 6 bases, J lost 5 bases, and 10 bases stayed unmatched. Germline values: CDR1 DFQATT, CDR2 SNEGSKA (reference sequence). CDR3 protein: CSAPQGTSRETQYF. The CDR3 DNA is TGCAGTGCGCCACAGGGGACTAGCCGGGAGACCCAGTACTTC.

J is TRBJ2-3 and V is TRBV6-5; TRBD2 aligns across 9 bases. This CDR3 has 16 amino acids. The V gene's germline CDR1 is MNHEY and CDR2 SVGAGI. Trimming cost V 1 base and J 4 bases; bases outside gene matches: 6. CDR3 nucleotide sequence: TGTGCCAGCAGTTACTTTTTTAGCGGGAGCGCAGATACGCAGTATTTT. It encodes CASSYFFSGSADTQYF.

The rearrangement joins TRBV4-3 to TRBJ2-3; D might be TRBD1 (6 bases). The CDR3 loop spans 14 amino acids. Germline CDR1 and CDR2: LGHNA and YSLEER. Trimming removed 2 bases at V and 4 bases at J, with 10 bases between. CDR3 protein: CASSQLQGSDTQYF. In DNA, the CDR3 is TGCGCCAGCAGCCAACTACAGGGATCAGATACGCAGTATTTT.

This clonotype was observed a handful of times. V usage is TRBV7-2 and J usage is TRBJ2-3, with D perhaps matching TRBD2 (6 bases). The V gene's germline CDR1 is SGHTA and CDR2 FQGNSA. This CDR3 contains 15 residues. Trimming pared 5 bases from V and 0 bases from J, leaving 12 bases between. The CDR3 is CASSPGRPSTDTQYF. DNA of the CDR3: TGTGCCAGCAGCCCCGGGAGACCTAGCACAGATACGCAGTATTTT.

The gene calls are TRBV6-1 and TRBJ1-5; unclear D gene. Germline-derived CDR1 and CDR2 are MNHNS and SASEGT. The CDR3 is 14 amino acids. V was trimmed by 6 bases and J by 6 bases, leaving 15 bases between them. The CDR3 region is CASSPGLLGQPQHF. The CDR3 coding sequence is TGTGCCAGCAGCCCCGGTTTATTGGGTCAGCCCCAGCATTTT.

At least ten counts were recorded for this clonotype. V usage is TRBV5-1 and J usage is TRBJ1-1; D remains ambiguous. Germline CDR1 is SGHRS and CDR2 is YFSETQ. V lost 0 bases to trimming and J lost 0 bases, with 6 bases between them. This CDR3 has 14 amino acids. The CDR3 nucleotides are TGCGCCAGCAGCTTGGCCGGTATGAACACTGAAGCTTTCTTT. It yields the protein CASSLAGMNTEAFF.

The chain uses TRBV6-2 or TRBV6-3 and TRBJ2-1; D is uncertain. CDR1 is MNHEY, CDR2 SVGEGT, per germline. V was cut by 7 bases and J by 2 bases, with 12 bases left in between. The CDR3 sequence is 14 residues long. CDR3 DNA: TGTGCCAGCACCCCACACGAGACCTACAATGAGCAGTTCTTC. Residues: CASTPHETYNEQFF.

This clonotype was found a few times. This chain uses TRBV11-2 with TRBJ2-5; possibly TRBD1 or TRBD2 for D (6 bases each). The V and J ends lost 2 bases and 4 bases respectively, with 20 bases between them. CDR1 and CDR2 (germline): SGHAT, FQNNGV. The CDR3 totals 17 residues. Here the CDR3 DNA reads TGTGCCAGCAGCTTATTGGTCCACACCAAGGGGGGAGAGACCCAGTACTTC. It yields the protein CASSLLVHTKGGETQYF.